This passage covers 10 T cell receptor beta chains from one sample sequenced in a study of T-cell memory formation after mild COVID-19. TCRdb re-analysed the 5' RACE reads in MiXCR, keeping a single row per CDR3 protein. This sample has fewer than 450,000 distinct CDR3 sequences, with roughly 21% found just once. Sequenced sample: PBMCs or a T cell subset sorted from them (not recorded which). The receptor set was obtained from an adult woman who had mild COVID-19 (a few samples of this study predate the infection). Cell type and time point are not known.

This clonotype was picked up one time. The chain uses TRBV13 and TRBJ1-5; D is undetermined. The CDR3 is made up of 12 amino acids. Per the germline V gene, CDR1 is PRHDT and CDR2 is FYEKMQ (reference sequence). With 0 bases removed from V and 9 bases from J, the gap between germline ends came to 6 bases. This CDR3 is CASSLGAGPQHF. DNA for the CDR3: TGTGCCAGCAGCTTAGGGGCAGGGCCCCAGCATTTT. Based on the CDR3 plus reference TRBV13 and TRBJ1-5, the full variable domain is AAGVIQSPRHLIKEKRETATLKCYPIPRHDTVYWYQQGPGQDPQFLISFYEKMQSDKGSIPDRFSAQQFSDYHSELNMSSLELGDSALYFCASSLGAGPQHFGDGTRLSIL.

This clonotype showed up many times. The chain recombines TRBV3-1 with TRBJ2-1; the D gene is possibly TRBD1 (5 bases). The germline CDR1 and CDR2 sequences are LGHDT and YNNKEL (reference sequence). The CDR3 is made up of 12 amino acids. With 1 base removed from V and 14 bases from J, the gap between germline ends came to 12 bases. CDR3 coding DNA: TGTGCCAGCAGCCAAGGCAGGGCCAAGGAGTTCTTC. Its protein product is CASSQGRAKEFF.

This clonotype came up a few times. The V call is TRBV7-9, the J call TRBJ1-1; tentative D call: TRBD1 (5 bases). There are 14 residues in the CDR3. The V end lost 6 bases, the J end lost 0 bases, and 11 bases lay between the germline ends. The V gene's germline CDR1 is SEHNR and CDR2 FQNEAQ (reference sequence). DNA for the CDR3: TGTGCCAGCAGACCCCCGGGGGTGAACACTGAAGCTTTCTTT. Translated: CASRPPGVNTEAFF.

The J gene is TRBJ2-1, the V gene TRBV5-1; D might be TRBD1 (5 bases). V gave up 0 bases and J gave up 2 bases, with 9 bases separating them. Germline CDR1 and CDR2: SGHRS and YFSETQ. This CDR3 contains 15 residues. CDR3 sequence: CASSLARGPYNEQFF. The CDR3 DNA reads as TGCGCCAGCAGCTTGGCTAGGGGTCCCTACAATGAGCAGTTCTTC.

V is TRBV27 and J is TRBJ1-5; D not certain. Trimming took off 0 bases at V and 4 bases at J, with 4 bases between the two ends. The CDR3 sequence is 13 residues long. The germline V gene has CDR1 MNHEY and CDR2 SMNVEV (reference sequence). CDR3 nucleotides: TGTGCCAGCAGTTTATCGGTAAATCAGCCCCAGCATTTT. Amino acid sequence: CASSLSVNQPQHF.

This clonotype occurred a few times. The CDR3 sequence is CASSDRDRGVRSYEQYF. The DNA of the CDR3 is TGCGCCAGCAGCGACCGGGACAGGGGGGTGCGGTCCTACGAGCAGTACTTC. The chain carries TRBV5-1 and TRBJ2-7; 11 bases map to TRBD1. Germline assignment: CDR1 SGHRS and CDR2 YFSETQ. V was pared by 4 bases and J by 1 base, with 10 bases of the junction left unmatched. CDR3 length equals 17 residues.

This clonotype was seen a handful of times. This sequence joins TRBV7-9 and TRBJ1-2; D call uncertain. CDR3 length: 10 amino acids. V lost 6 bases, J lost 7 bases, and 6 bases lay in between. Germline V gene data show CDR1 as SEHNR and CDR2 as FQNEAQ (reference sequence). The CDR3 DNA sequence: TGTGCCAGCAGTTTATCTGGCTACACCTTC. Its translation: CASSLSGYTF. Full variable domain (remainder filled in from reference TRBV7-9 and TRBJ1-2): DTGVSQNPRHKITKRGQNVTFRCDPISEHNRLYWYRQTLGQGPEFLTYFQNEAQLEKSRLLSDRFSAERPKGSFSTLEIQRTEQGDSAMYLCASSLSGYTFGSGTRLTVV.

Only a few counts were recorded for this clonotype. CDR3 nucleotides: TGCAGTGCTAGAGACCCCTACAGGGATGAAGCTTTCTTT. Its translation: CSARDPYRDEAFF. The chain employs TRBV20-1 and TRBJ1-1, with D perhaps matching TRBD1 (6 bases). CDR3 length: 13 amino acids. Germline CDR1 is DFQATT and CDR2 is SNEGSKA (reference sequence). Trimming shortened V by 0 bases and J by 7 bases, and 12 bases separated the two germline ends.

The CDR3 DNA reads as TGTGCCACCAGCAGAGATGTGTTGAACACTGAAGCTTTCTTT. Amino acid sequence: CATSRDVLNTEAFF. This chain connects TRBV15 to TRBJ1-1; D unclear. The germline gives CDR1 LNHNV, CDR2 YYDKDF (reference sequence). The CDR3 runs to 14 residues. V was pared by 0 bases and J by 0 bases, with 5 bases between. Combining the CDR3 with reference TRBV15 and TRBJ1-1 gives the whole variable domain DAMVIQNPRYQVTQFGKPVTLSCSQTLNHNVMYWYQQKSSQAPKLLFHYYDKDFNNEADTPDNFQSRRPNTSFCFLDIRSPGLGDTAMYLCATSRDVLNTEAFFGQGTRLTVV.

This clonotype was detected a few times. This rearrangement joins TRBV7-9 to TRBJ2-7; D ambiguous. There are 15 residues in the CDR3. Germline V CDR1 and CDR2: SEHNR, FQNEAQ (reference sequence). V was pared by 0 bases and J by 0 bases, with 9 bases between. This CDR3 is CASSLAVAVSYEQYF. The DNA of the CDR3 is TGTGCCAGCAGCTTAGCCGTGGCAGTCTCCTACGAGCAGTACTTC. Based on the CDR3 plus reference TRBV7-9 and TRBJ2-7, the full variable domain is DTGVSQNPRHKITKRGQNVTFRCDPISEHNRLYWYRQTLGQGPEFLTYFQNEAQLEKSRLLSDRFSAERPKGSFSTLEIQRTEQGDSAMYLCASSLAVAVSYEQYFGPGTRLTVT.